Shown below are 9 T cell receptor beta chains from a single sample sequenced in a study of blood T cell repertoires in COVID-19. Sequencing was performed with immunoSEQ multiplex PCR; in TCRdb, only in-frame clones are kept and a portion is missing. This sample has roughly 120,000 clones, with around four fifths found just once. The sample was peripheral blood. The source of these receptors is a human donor in a cohort sampled during active COVID-19.

The chain carries TRBV9 and TRBJ2-5, with 11 bases identical to TRBD2. The CDR3 length is 17 residues. The germline V gene encodes CDR1 SGDLS and CDR2 YYNGEE. V was pared by 0 bases and J by 5 bases, with 9 bases of the junction left unmatched. The CDR3 DNA is TGTGCCAGCAGCGTAGGGCCTCTAGCGGGGGGTAGTGAGACCCAGTACTTC. It is translated as CASSVGPLAGGSETQYF.

The chain combines TRBV14 with TRBJ1-2; D remains ambiguous. Trimming removed 2 bases from V and 8 bases from J, with 12 bases in between. Per the germline V gene, CDR1 is SGHDN and CDR2 is FVKESK. The CDR3 covers 13 residues. In DNA, the CDR3 is TGTGCCAGCAGCCAATCAGGAGGGCGAGGCTACACCTTC. It yields the protein CASSQSGGRGYTF. The whole variable domain, remainder taken from reference TRBV14 and TRBJ1-2, is EAGVTQFPSHSVIEKGQTVTLRCDPISGHDNLYWYRRVMGKEIKFLLHFVKESKQDESGMPNNRFLAERTGGTYSTLKVQPAELEDSGVYFCASSQSGGRGYTFGSGTRLTVV.

This chain joins TRBV6-1 and TRBJ2-1; D unclear. Germline CDR1 reads MNHNS; CDR2 reads SASEGT. This CDR3 is built from 11 residues. V was shortened by 2 bases and J by 8 bases, with 4 bases between the two germline ends. CDR3 residues: CASSERYEQFF. The CDR3 DNA is TGTGCCAGCAGTGAACGGTATGAGCAGTTCTTC.

The chain joins TRBV7-2 to TRBJ1-6; D is perhaps TRBD1 (5 bases). V was shortened by 5 bases and J by 9 bases, with 14 bases between the two germline ends. Looked up from germline, CDR1 is SGHTA and CDR2 is FQGNSA. The CDR3 runs to 14 residues. CDR3 amino acids: CASSPPQGASPLHF. The CDR3 DNA follows: TGTGCCAGCAGCCCCCCCCAGGGCGCTTCACCCCTCCACTTT.

This clone was seen ten or more times. The chain recombines TRBV3-1 (or the pseudogene TRBV3-2) with TRBJ1-2; D is undetermined. Germline-derived CDR1 and CDR2 are LGHDT and YNNKEL (reference sequence). The CDR3 loop spans 13 amino acids. V lost 1 base and J 8 bases, leaving 11 bases between the germline ends. CDR3 sequence reads: CASSQGGYEGYTF. The CDR3 nucleotides read TGTGCCAGCAGCCAAGGCGGATACGAGGGCTACACCTTC.

The table lists this clone with a few counts. This chain uses TRBV28 with TRBJ2-2, with 8 bases fitting TRBD2. The germline V gene has CDR1 MDHEN and CDR2 SYDVKM. The J segment lost 5 bases and the V segment lost 4 bases, leaving 6 bases of the junction unmatched. The CDR3 has 15 amino acids. CDR3: CASSYAGGSTGELFF. The CDR3 nucleotides are TGTGCCAGCAGTTACGCGGGGGGCTCAACCGGGGAGCTGTTTTTT.

This rearrangement joins TRBV7-2 to TRBJ2-7, with 9 bases aligning to TRBD1. The CDR3 consists of 15 residues. Germline assignment: CDR1 SGHTA and CDR2 FQGNSA. The trim removed 1 base at V and 0 bases at J, leaving 1 base unmatched. Here the CDR3 reads CASSLVGQGSYEQYF. The CDR3 bases are TGTGCCAGCAGCTTAGTGGGACAGGGCTCCTACGAGCAGTACTTC.

CDR3: CASGLGNSGGETQYF. The CDR3 DNA reads TGTGCTAGTGGTTTGGGGAATAGCGGGGGGGAGACCCAGTACTTC. The chain combines TRBV12-5 with TRBJ2-5; TRBD2 aligns across 10 bases. V shed 1 base, J shed 5 bases, and the junction held 4 bases outside the gene matches. The CDR3 runs to 15 residues. The germline V gene has CDR1 LGHNT and CDR2 FRNRAP. Drawing the rest from reference TRBV12-5 and TRBJ2-5, the complete variable domain is DARVTQTPRHKVTEMGQEVTMRCQPILGHNTVFWYRQTMMQGLELLAYFRNRAPLDDSGMPKDRFSAEMPDATLATLKIQPSEPRDSAVYFCASGLGNSGGETQYFGPGTRLLVL.

This clone was detected many times. The chain carries TRBV5-1 and TRBJ2-1, with 10 bases that match TRBD2. The CDR3 extends over 17 amino acids. Germline V gene sequence: CDR1 SGHRS, CDR2 YFSETQ. Trimming at V came to 3 bases and at J to 5 bases, leaving 11 bases not matched to a gene. The CDR3 sequence: CASSSNPSGGVNNEQFF. In DNA form, the CDR3 reads TGCGCCAGCAGCTCTAACCCTAGCGGGGGTGTGAACAATGAGCAGTTCTTC.